Presented here are 26 T cell receptor beta chains from one specimen sequenced in a study of cytomegalovirus exposure and HLA in healthy donors. This table comes from immunoSEQ multiplex PCR, and its TCRdb copy is limited to in-frame clones, with some not included. The table has roughly 60,000 clones, 85% to 95% seen once. The sample was PBMCs. The receptor set was obtained from a young woman in good health and CMV-seropositive.

This sequence joins TRBV29-1 and TRBJ2-3, with 7 bases fitting TRBD2. From germline, CDR1 is SQVTM and CDR2 ANQGSEA. Losses at the gene ends were 8 bases for V and 2 bases for J; bases not matched to a gene: 16. The CDR3 has 16 amino acids. The chain's CDR3 is CSPTRTGGTLTDTQYF. The CDR3 coding sequence is TGCAGCCCCACCAGAACGGGAGGCACACTCACAGATACGCAGTATTTT.

The V gene is TRBV29-1, the J gene TRBJ2-1, with 7 bases that match TRBD2. CDR3 size: 14 residues. Germline V gene data show CDR1 as SQVTM and CDR2 as ANQGSEA. V lost 4 bases to trimming and J lost 3 bases; unmatched junction nucleotides: 6. CDR3 amino acids: CSVGLAERYNEQFF. CDR3 nucleotides: TGCAGCGTTGGTCTAGCGGAGCGCTACAATGAGCAGTTCTTC.

V is TRBV30 and J is TRBJ1-6; 10 bases agree with TRBD1. Germline V gives CDR1 GTSNPN, CDR2 SVGIG (reference sequence). Unmatched junction bases numbered 0, after V lost 1 base and J lost 0 bases. The CDR3 sequence is 16 residues long. The CDR3 is CAWSGDRGSYNSPLHF. Written as DNA, the CDR3 is TGTGCCTGGAGTGGGGACAGGGGCTCCTATAATTCACCCCTCCACTTT.

The rearrangement uses TRBV30 and TRBJ1-4; 9 nucleotides match TRBD1. The CDR3 totals 15 residues. Germline V gives CDR1 GTSNPN, CDR2 SVGIG (reference sequence). The V gene end was trimmed by 0 bases and the J gene end by 8 bases; junction bases not matched to a gene: 7. Here the CDR3 reads CAWSVPTGGGEKLFF. CDR3 in DNA: TGTGCCTGGAGTGTACCGACAGGGGGAGGGGAAAAACTGTTTTTT.

The chain combines TRBV7-8 with TRBJ2-3, with 9 positions matching TRBD1. Germline CDR1 reads SGHVS; CDR2 reads FQNEAQ. V lost 5 bases to trimming and J lost 2 bases; unmatched junction nucleotides: 5. The CDR3 loop spans 15 amino acids. The CDR3 DNA reads TGTGCCAGCAGCCTGGACAGGGGATACACAGATACGCAGTATTTT. Protein sequence: CASSLDRGYTDTQYF. Supplemented by reference TRBV7-8 and TRBJ2-3, the full variable domain reads GAGVSQSPRYKVAKRGQDVALRCDPISGHVSLFWYQQALGQGPEFLTYFQNEAQLDKSGLPSDRFFAERPEGSVSTLKIQRTQQEDSAVYLCASSLDRGYTDTQYFGPGTRLTVL.

The DNA for the CDR3 is TGTGCCAGTAGTATAGCGGGAACGTGGGACATTCAGTACTTC. It codes for CASSIAGTWDIQYF. The chain is built from TRBV19 and TRBJ2-4, with D maybe TRBD2 (5 bases). Trimming took 1 base from V and 8 from J, leaving 12 bases between them. The CDR3 loop spans 14 amino acids. Germline CDR1 is LNHDA and CDR2 is SQIVND (reference sequence).

This chain joins TRBV2 and TRBJ2-2; 8 bases agree with TRBD1. This CDR3 has 17 amino acids. Germline V CDR1 and CDR2: SNHLY, FYNNEI. The junction had 12 bases not matched to a gene; V was cut back by 8 bases and J by 1 base. Here the CDR3 reads CASGQTGTGRNTGELFF. CDR3 DNA sequence: TGTGCCAGCGGACAGACGGGGACAGGCCGGAACACCGGGGAGCTGTTTTTT.

The gene calls are TRBV6-1 and TRBJ2-7; 10 bases agree with TRBD1. Losses at the gene ends were 2 bases for V and 4 bases for J; bases not matched to a gene: 11. CDR1 is MNHNS, CDR2 SASEGT, per germline. This CDR3 is built from 17 residues. This CDR3 reads CASSEIEFRDRGYEQYF. The CDR3 bases are TGTGCCAGCAGTGAAATCGAATTCAGGGACAGGGGATACGAGCAGTACTTC.

This chain connects TRBV18 to TRBJ2-2; the match to TRBD2 covers 11 bases. CDR1 and CDR2 from the germline V gene are KGHSH and LQKENI. The V and J ends lost 1 base and 0 bases, in that order; junction bases with no gene match: 1. The CDR3 covers 17 residues. Written as DNA, the CDR3 is TGTGCCAGCTCACCACGGACTAGCGGGCCGAACACCGGGGAGCTGTTTTTT. This gives the protein CASSPRTSGPNTGELFF.

The V call is TRBV10-3, the J call TRBJ1-3; TRBD1 might be the D (5 bases). CDR3 length equals 15 residues. CDR1 ENHRY and CDR2 SYGVKD come from the germline V gene. Trimming took 3 bases from V and 3 from J, leaving 12 bases between them. As DNA, the CDR3 is TGTGCCATCAGTGATTCCGGGGGGAATGGAAACACCATATATTTT. Protein product: CAISDSGGNGNTIYF.

The chain employs TRBV28 and TRBJ1-4; D remains ambiguous. Trimming removed 5 bases at V and 8 bases at J, with 12 bases between. CDR1 and CDR2 from the germline V gene are MDHEN and SYDVKM. The CDR3 consists of 13 residues. For the CDR3, the DNA is TGTGCCAGCAGTGAGACATACGCGGAAAAACTGTTTTTT. As protein: CASSETYAEKLFF.

The chain couples TRBV15 to TRBJ2-2; no clear D. Deletions cut 2 bases from V and 2 bases from J, with 15 bases between. The germline CDR1 and CDR2 sequences are LNHNV and YYDKDF (reference sequence). This CDR3 comprises 17 residues. In DNA form, the CDR3 reads TGTGCCACCAGCAGAACCCAACCAGGAAAAAACACCGGGGAGCTGTTTTTT. This translates into CATSRTQPGKNTGELFF.

The chain employs TRBV10-3 and TRBJ2-1, with 12 bases that match TRBD2. CDR3 size: 15 residues. Trimming cost V 6 bases and J 5 bases; bases outside gene matches: 5. Germline V gene lookup returns CDR1 ENHRY and CDR2 SYGVKD. The CDR3 region is CAISPRLAGDNEQFF. The CDR3 nucleotides are TGTGCCATCAGCCCCCGACTAGCGGGGGACAATGAGCAGTTCTTC.

The chain recombines TRBV18 with TRBJ2-7; 10 bases align to TRBD2. V shed 3 bases and J 3 bases; nucleotides not matched to a gene: 11. The CDR3 runs to 17 residues. Germline CDR1 KGHSH, CDR2 LQKENI. Here the CDR3 reads CASSPGWEGTSVYEQYF. CDR3 sequence (DNA): TGTGCCAGCTCACCTGGATGGGAGGGGACTAGCGTCTACGAGCAGTACTTC.

The chain has TRBV5-1 and TRBJ2-7; 9 nucleotides match TRBD1. The V and J ends lost 4 bases and 5 bases, in that order; junction bases with no gene match: 10. This CDR3 contains 15 residues. Germline V gene data show CDR1 as SGHRS and CDR2 as YFSETQ. CDR3 loop: CASSPGGQGIDEQYF. In DNA, the CDR3 is TGCGCCAGCAGCCCCGGGGGACAGGGTATAGACGAGCAGTACTTC.

The chain carries TRBV28 and TRBJ2-7; D gene unclear. Germline CDR1 reads MDHEN; CDR2 reads SYDVKM. The CDR3 is 16 amino acids. V shed 7 bases and J shed 5 bases, with 24 bases lying between them. For the CDR3, the DNA is TGTGCCAGCACGCCGATGAACCCCACAGATATCGACGAGCAGTACTTC. Its protein is CASTPMNPTDIDEQYF.

CDR3 in amino acids: CASSVGVSSYNSPLHF. The CDR3 region has the DNA TGTGCCAGCAGCGTAGGCGTGAGCTCCTATAATTCACCCCTCCACTTT. This chain links TRBV7-2 with TRBJ1-6; D is unresolved. Germline V gene lookup returns CDR1 SGHTA and CDR2 FQGNSA. This CDR3 has 16 amino acids. V was pared by 5 bases and J by 0 bases, with 11 bases between.

The chain has TRBV28 and TRBJ2-7; no clear D. The V and J ends lost 6 bases and 0 bases respectively, with 12 bases between them. The germline V gene has CDR1 MDHEN and CDR2 SYDVKM. This CDR3 has 14 amino acids. In DNA form, the CDR3 reads TGTGCCAGCAGCCCCGCAGGATTCTCCTACGAGCAGTACTTC. Translating it yields CASSPAGFSYEQYF. The variable domain in full, with the rest retrieved from reference TRBV28 and TRBJ2-7, is DVKVTQSSRYLVKRTGEKVFLECVQDMDHENMFWYRQDPGLGLRLIYFSYDVKMKEKGDIPEGYSVSREKKERFSLILESASTNQTSMYLCASSPAGFSYEQYFGPGTRLTVT.

V gene TRBV5-1 combines with J gene TRBJ1-1, with TRBD1 as a possible D gene (6 bases). V gave up 3 bases and J gave up 7 bases, with 16 bases separating them. Germline CDR1 reads SGHRS; CDR2 reads YFSETQ. The CDR3 consists of 14 residues. The CDR3 DNA sequence: TGCGCCAGCAGCTGGGGCGGACAGTCGGTTGAAGCTTTCTTT. It translates to CASSWGGQSVEAFF.

The rearrangement joins TRBV6-5 to TRBJ1-2; tentatively, D is TRBD1 (5 bases). V was cut by 5 bases and J by 2 bases, with 9 bases left in between. This CDR3 has 13 residues. In germline, CDR1 is MNHEY, CDR2 SVGAGI. The chain's CDR3 is CASSVRQNYGYTF. DNA of the CDR3: TGTGCCAGCAGTGTCCGACAGAACTATGGCTACACCTTC.

The chain employs TRBV15 and TRBJ1-5; 7 nucleotides match TRBD1. J lost 0 bases, V lost 5 bases, and 4 bases had no gene match. The CDR3 runs 15 residues. Germline V gene data show CDR1 as LNHNV and CDR2 as YYDKDF (reference sequence). The CDR3 coding sequence is TGTGCCACCAGCGAGACAGGGAATAGCAATCAGCCCCAGCATTTT. Its translation is CATSETGNSNQPQHF.

The chain combines TRBV6-1 with TRBJ1-5, with D possibly being TRBD1 (5 bases). Germline values: CDR1 MNHNS, CDR2 SASEGT. V shed 5 bases and J shed 2 bases, with 10 bases lying between them. The CDR3 runs 14 residues. The CDR3, as DNA: TGTGCCAGCAGTACGGAAGGGGGCAATCAGCCCCAGCATTTT. Its protein product is CASSTEGGNQPQHF.

The chain couples TRBV27 to TRBJ2-1; the D is unclear. The CDR3 spans 10 residues. V was trimmed by 3 bases and J by 8 bases, leaving 2 bases between them. CDR1 is MNHEY and CDR2 is SMNVEV in the germline V gene (reference sequence). For the CDR3, the DNA is TGTGCCAGCAGTTTCTATGAGCAGTTCTTC. Protein product: CASSFYEQFF.

The genes are TRBV7-6 and TRBJ2-1, with D possibly being TRBD1 (5 bases). Germline V gives CDR1 SGHVS, CDR2 FNYEAQ. This CDR3 is 15 amino acids long. The V end lost 3 bases, the J end lost 6 bases, and 15 bases lay between the germline ends. As DNA, the CDR3 is TGTGCCAGCAGCTTGACAGATACAATAGGCAATGAGCAGTTCTTC. Its protein product is CASSLTDTIGNEQFF.

This chain uses TRBV6-4 with TRBJ2-1; 9 nucleotides align to TRBD1. This CDR3 region has 14 residues. V dropped 6 bases and J dropped 6; count of bases not matched to a gene: 6. The germline V gene encodes CDR1 MRHNA and CDR2 SNTAGT. CDR3 sequence (DNA): TGTGCCAGCAGCCGGGACAGGGAACGCAATGAGCAGTTCTTC. Protein: CASSRDRERNEQFF.

DNA for the CDR3: TGTGCCAGCAGCTCGACAGGGGGCATGAATGAGCAGTTCTTC. Amino acids: CASSSTGGMNEQFF. The chain carries TRBV7-9 and TRBJ2-1; 10 bases match TRBD1. CDR3 length: 14 residues. CDR1 SEHNR and CDR2 FQNEAQ come from the germline V gene (reference sequence). Germline trimming cut 4 bases from V and 7 bases from J; bases unmatched to any gene: 4. The full variable domain, completed using reference TRBV7-9 and TRBJ2-1, is DTGVSQNPRHKITKRGQNVTFRCDPISEHNRLYWYRQTLGQGPEFLTYFQNEAQLEKSRLLSDRFSAERPKGSFSTLEIQRTEQGDSAMYLCASSSTGGMNEQFFGPGTRLTVL.